This T cell receptor (beta chain) was retrieved from a study of blood T cells in healthy people across ages. Study-wide results and caveats: Getting older went along with TCR beta diversity per million T cells dropping roughly linearly. With naive T cell percentage, TCR beta diversity showed a strong correlation.

Deletions cut 1 base from V and 0 bases from J, with 12 bases between. CDR3 size: 16 residues. CDR1 MNHEY and CDR2 SVGAGI come from the germline V gene. A note on this clonotype: The target antigen is unknown.

With a J-beta primer mix and a sample-barcoded 5' primer, a second PCR ran roughly 6 to 11 cycles. Any given sample supplied a minimum of 2.5 million CDR3-containing paired-end reads. TCRdb used MiXCR to reprocess the 5' RACE reads, holding one entry per CDR3 protein. This table holds 1,800,000 or so distinct CDR3 sequences, about two fifths found once. The sequence derives from a human donor in good health. This chain uses TRBV6-5 with TRBJ1-1; no definite D call. Input material: blood. Here the CDR3 DNA reads TGTGCCAGCAGTTACTTCAGAGGGAGCATGAACACTGAAGCTTTCTTT. Its protein product is CASSYFRGSMNTEAFF.